The present TCR beta chain was sequenced within a study of blood T cell repertoires in COVID-19. Whole-study context: Whether acute or convalescent, the COVID-19 samples came from the United States, Italy and Spain. Sample material is recorded as cDNA or gDNA derived from T cells, B-cell-depleted T cells, or PBMCs.

Germline V lookup: CDR1 GTSNPN, CDR2 SVGIG (reference sequence). V was clipped by 4 bases and J by 1 base, with 11 bases between them. This CDR3 is built from 13 residues. Authors' analysis steps: Nucleated cell counts were estimated from reference gene primer amplification. Here immunoSEQ multiplex PCR was the method, and the copy in TCRdb shows in-frame clones only, minus some. That table is the source of V, J and clone size, and D and trimming were worked out from the DNA. This table holds under 250,000 clones, around 81% found once. This clonotype was obtained from a human donor in a cohort sampled during active COVID-19. This chain uses TRBV30 with TRBJ2-7, with D possibly being TRBD1 (6 bases). Sequenced input: peripheral blood. CDR3 sequence: CAWTRDTSYEQYF. CDR3 nucleotides: TGTGCCTGGACCCGGGACACATCCTACGAGCAGTACTTC.